This TCR beta chain was sequenced in a study of T cell repertoires in cytomegalovirus infection. Overall study context: Researchers turned to recently identified HLA-C-restricted CMV epitopes as well as well-studied HLA-B-restricted ones. The public TCR beta signatures pointed to both CMV infection and matching HLA type. Overall study findings and caveats: Cumulative frequency (of public TCR beta family members) identified carriers of CMV plus the relevant HLA. It was HLA-C-restricted CMV-specific TCR beta clonotypes that dominated the response ex vivo.

Using its own MiXCR run on the reads, TCRdb lists one record per CDR3 protein. The sample includes under 200,000 distinct CDR3 sequences, about a fifth of them seen just once. A remark on this clonotype: Its antigen is undetermined.

The receptor was derived from a human donor in good health (CMV status not recorded). Some clones in this sample may be carry-over from other donors' samples. The starting material was CD8+ T cells from cultured PBMCs, obtained from culture after CMV antigen stimulation.

The DNA of the CDR3 is TGTGCCAGCAGCCCCGAGGGGACAGGGCTCTCCTACGAGCAGTACTTC. Amino acid sequence: CASSPEGTGLSYEQYF. This sequence joins TRBV7-8 and TRBJ2-7; 9 bases match TRBD1. The CDR3 loop spans 16 amino acids. With V trimmed by 5 bases and J by 0 bases, 8 bases remained unmatched. Germline CDR1 SGHVS, CDR2 FQNEAQ. Full variable domain (rest looked up from reference TRBV7-8 and TRBJ2-7): GAGVSQSPRYKVAKRGQDVALRCDPISGHVSLFWYQQALGQGPEFLTYFQNEAQLDKSGLPSDRFFAERPEGSVSTLKIQRTQQEDSAVYLCASSPEGTGLSYEQYFGPGTRLTVT.